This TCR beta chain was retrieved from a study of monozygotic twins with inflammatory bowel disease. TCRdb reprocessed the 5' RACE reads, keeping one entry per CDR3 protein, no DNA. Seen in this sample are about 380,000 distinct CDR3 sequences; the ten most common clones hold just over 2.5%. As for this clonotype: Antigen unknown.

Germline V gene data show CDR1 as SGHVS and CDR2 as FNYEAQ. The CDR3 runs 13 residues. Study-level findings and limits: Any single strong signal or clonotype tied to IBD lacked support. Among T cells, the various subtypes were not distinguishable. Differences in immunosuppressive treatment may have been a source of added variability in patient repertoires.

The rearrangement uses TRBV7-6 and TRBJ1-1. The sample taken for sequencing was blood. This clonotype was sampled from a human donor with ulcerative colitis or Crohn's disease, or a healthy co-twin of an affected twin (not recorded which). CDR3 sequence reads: CASRSPGNTEAFF.